The 19 T cell receptor beta chains below come from one sample, sequenced in a study of OX40 agonist ivuxolimab in advanced cancers. This table comes from immunoSEQ multiplex PCR, and its TCRdb copy is limited to in-frame clones, with some not included. Seen here are roughly 30,000 clones, over 80% observed once, and the top ten hold 4.5% to 5%. The specimen was CD4+ or CD8+ T cells sorted from blood, collected in a trial of the OX40 agonist ivuxolimab. All receptors derive from an adult with an advanced solid tumor such as melanoma, head and neck, liver or kidney cancer.

V usage is TRBV6-1 and J usage is TRBJ2-6; D is tentatively TRBD1 or TRBD2 (6 bases each). Germline values: CDR1 MNHNS, CDR2 SASEGT. The V and J ends lost 0 bases and 4 bases respectively, with 10 bases between them. CDR3 length equals 16 residues. The CDR3 here is CASSEAPGAGANVLTF. CDR3 nucleotides: TGTGCCAGCAGTGAAGCGCCGGGGGCCGGGGCCAACGTCCTGACTTTC.

J is TRBJ2-2 and V is TRBV6-5; tentatively, D is TRBD1 or TRBD2 (6 bases each). V was clipped by 7 bases and J by 3 bases, with 15 bases between them. Per the germline V gene, CDR1 is MNHEY and CDR2 is SVGAGI. The CDR3 has 15 residues. The CDR3 loop reads CASTLGGGHTGELFF. The CDR3 bases are TGTGCCAGCACCTTAGGGGGAGGTCACACCGGGGAGCTGTTTTTT.

The gene calls are TRBV29-1 and TRBJ2-1; TRBD2 matches 13 bases. V trimming: 3 bases; J trimming: 1 base; junction bases outside the gene matches: 6. CDR1 is SQVTM, CDR2 ANQGSEA, per germline. This CDR3 has 17 amino acids. CDR3 in DNA: TGCAGCGTTGACGGACTAGCGGGAGATCTTTCCTACAATGAGCAGTTCTTC. Its translation is CSVDGLAGDLSYNEQFF.

V gene TRBV7-9 combines with J gene TRBJ2-7, with 7 bases lining up with TRBD1. Germline CDR1 and CDR2: SEHNR and FQNEAQ (reference sequence). The CDR3 consists of 12 residues. V lost 9 bases, J lost 1 base, and 3 bases stayed unmatched. The CDR3 loop is CASKGASYEQYF. DNA of the CDR3: TGTGCCAGTAAGGGGGCGTCCTACGAGCAGTACTTC. Full variable domain (rest looked up from reference TRBV7-9 and TRBJ2-7): DTGVSQNPRHKITKRGQNVTFRCDPISEHNRLYWYRQTLGQGPEFLTYFQNEAQLEKSRLLSDRFSAERPKGSFSTLEIQRTEQGDSAMYLCASKGASYEQYFGPGTRLTVT.

Here the CDR3 DNA reads TGCAGCGTTGAAAAGGCTGAATATGGCTACACCTTC. It yields the protein CSVEKAEYGYTF. The chain joins TRBV29-1 to TRBJ1-2; D remains ambiguous. The CDR3 length is 12 residues. Germline CDR1 and CDR2: SQVTM and ANQGSEA. The V end lost 2 bases, the J end lost 5 bases, and 9 bases lay between the germline ends.

CDR3 residues: CASSLLLSGGNPGELFF. In nucleotides, the CDR3 is TGTGCCAGCAGCTTGCTCCTTAGCGGGGGGAATCCCGGGGAGCTGTTTTTT. The rearrangement joins TRBV5-6 to TRBJ2-2; 10 bases align to TRBD2. The CDR3 extends over 17 amino acids. Germline loops: CDR1 SGHDT, CDR2 YYEEEE. Trimming removed 1 base from V and 6 bases from J; junction bases left unmatched: 9.

This clone was observed a few times. CDR3 in amino acids: CASSTDPLKKLFF. DNA of the CDR3: TGTGCCAGCAGCACCGACCCCTTGAAAAAACTGTTTTTT. The chain uses TRBV9 and TRBJ1-4; no firm D call. The CDR3 totals 13 residues. Trimming took off 4 bases at V and 9 bases at J, with 13 bases between the two ends. Looked up from germline, CDR1 is SGDLS and CDR2 is YYNGEE.

The chain joins TRBV6-6 to TRBJ2-5, with TRBD2 matching 8 bases. V dropped 7 bases and J dropped 3; count of bases not matched to a gene: 10. This CDR3 region has 15 residues. CDR1 and CDR2 (germline): MNHNY, SVGAGI (reference sequence). In DNA form, the CDR3 reads TGTGCCAGCATCCCACAACTAGCGGAGGAAGAGACCCAGTACTTC. Translation gives CASIPQLAEEETQYF.

The chain uses TRBV18 and TRBJ2-1; 11 bases are shared with TRBD2. With 2 bases clipped from V and 0 bases from J, the junction kept 0 bases outside the gene matches. Looked up from germline, CDR1 is KGHSH and CDR2 is LQKENI. The CDR3 runs 16 residues. CDR3 loop: CASSPGLAGSYNEQFF. In nucleotides, the CDR3 is TGTGCCAGCTCACCAGGACTAGCGGGCTCCTACAATGAGCAGTTCTTC. Based on the CDR3 plus reference TRBV18 and TRBJ2-1, the full variable domain is NAGVMQNPRHLVRRRGQEARLRCSPMKGHSHVYWYRQLPEEGLKFMVYLQKENIIDESGMPKERFSAEFPKEGPSILRIQQVVRGDSAAYFCASSPGLAGSYNEQFFGPGTRLTVL.

This rearrangement joins TRBV28 to TRBJ2-5; TRBD2 agrees at 8 bases. With V trimmed by 6 bases and J by 1 base, 10 bases remained unmatched. Germline V gives CDR1 MDHEN, CDR2 SYDVKM. The CDR3 runs 16 residues. The CDR3 sequence is CASRPSGGWGQETQYF. In DNA form, the CDR3 reads TGTGCCAGCAGACCAAGCGGGGGCTGGGGCCAAGAGACCCAGTACTTC.

The rearrangement uses TRBV7-9 and TRBJ2-1; tentative D call: TRBD2 (7 bases). CDR1 is SEHNR and CDR2 is FQNEAQ in the germline V gene (reference sequence). This CDR3 comprises 15 residues. Trimming stripped 6 bases from V and 4 bases from J, with 16 bases between. CDR3 DNA: TGTGCCAGCAGGTTATTCGAGGGGGGGTACAATGAGCAGTTCTTC. As protein: CASRLFEGGYNEQFF. The variable domain in full, completed from reference TRBV7-9 and TRBJ2-1, reads DTGVSQNPRHKITKRGQNVTFRCDPISEHNRLYWYRQTLGQGPEFLTYFQNEAQLEKSRLLSDRFSAERPKGSFSTLEIQRTEQGDSAMYLCASRLFEGGYNEQFFGPGTRLTVL.

The CDR3 loop reads CATSTALREGLEPKNIQYF. CDR3 in DNA: TGTGCCACCAGCACCGCTTTGCGGGAGGGCCTCGAGCCCAAAAACATTCAGTACTTC. This chain joins TRBV15 and TRBJ2-4; TRBD2 aligns across 9 bases. The CDR3 is 19 amino acids. V gave up 4 bases and J gave up 2 bases; unmatched junction bases: 15. Per germline, CDR1 LNHNV and CDR2 YYDKDF (reference sequence).

This chain uses TRBV7-9 with TRBJ1-2, with 7 bases lining up with TRBD1. The germline gives CDR1 SEHNR, CDR2 FQNEAQ (reference sequence). This CDR3 region has 13 residues. V shed 0 bases, J shed 13 bases, and the junction held 8 bases outside the gene matches. The CDR3 loop reads CASSLADRASCTF. CDR3 in DNA: TGTGCCAGCAGCTTAGCCGACAGGGCGTCGTGCACCTTC.

The rearrangement uses TRBV9 and TRBJ1-4; a weak D match, TRBD1 (6 bases). The CDR3 is made up of 16 amino acids. The V gene's germline CDR1 is SGDLS and CDR2 YYNGEE. V gave up 0 bases and J gave up 7 bases, with 16 bases separating them. CDR3 nucleotide sequence: TGTGCCAGCAGCGTAGGGGGGCAGGCGGCGGGTGAAAAACTGTTTTTT. Its translation: CASSVGGQAAGEKLFF.

The chain links TRBV9 to TRBJ1-1, with D possibly TRBD1 on 5 matching bases. CDR1 is SGDLS, CDR2 YYNGEE, per germline. This CDR3 has 14 residues. Trimming removed 3 bases from V and 6 bases from J, with 15 bases in between. The CDR3, as DNA: TGTGCCAGCAGCGGGACATCCCCCGGGGCTGAAGCTTTCTTT. It is translated as CASSGTSPGAEAFF.

The gene calls are TRBV2 and TRBJ2-5, with D perhaps assigned TRBD1 or TRBD2 (5 bases each). CDR1 SNHLY and CDR2 FYNNEI come from the germline V gene. V was trimmed by 3 bases and J by 2 bases, leaving 10 bases between them. The CDR3 has 14 residues. This CDR3 is CASSDPGTQETQYF. CDR3 sequence (DNA): TGTGCCAGCAGTGACCCCGGGACGCAAGAGACCCAGTACTTC.

CDR3 region: CASSSQQGPTEAFF. In nucleotides, the CDR3 is TGTGCCAGCAGTTCACAACAGGGACCCACTGAAGCTTTCTTT. The rearrangement uses TRBV28 and TRBJ1-1; the D gene is possibly TRBD1 (6 bases). V was clipped by 4 bases and J by 4 bases, with 13 bases between them. The CDR3 consists of 14 residues. CDR1 is MDHEN, CDR2 SYDVKM, per germline.

This chain links TRBV28 with TRBJ1-5; D possibly corresponds to TRBD1 (5 bases). CDR1 is MDHEN and CDR2 is SYDVKM in the germline V gene. V lost 8 bases, J lost 0 bases, and 8 bases lay in between. CDR3 length: 13 amino acids. The CDR3 DNA is TGTGCCAGCGAGGGACCTAGCAATCAGCCCCAGCATTTT. It codes for CASEGPSNQPQHF.

This chain joins TRBV19 and TRBJ2-2, with D uncertain. Germline assignment: CDR1 LNHDA and CDR2 SQIVND (reference sequence). Between the trimmed V and J ends, which lost 2 bases and 1 base, there was a span of 2 bases. The CDR3 runs to 13 residues. Written as DNA, the CDR3 is TGTGCCAGTAGTATACAGAACACCGGGGAGCTGTTTTTT. Translated, it gives CASSIQNTGELFF.